A single sample gave rise to the 10 T cell receptor beta chains below, sequenced in a study of T cell clusters in autoimmune cytopenias. TRB rearrangements were amplified by touch-down multiplex PCR with mixed TRB-A/B primers. For each CDR3 protein, TCRdb gives one entry from its re-call of the multiplex PCR reads, without DNA. The sample holds about 4,500 distinct CDR3 sequences. Tens of thousands of genome equivalents of blood DNA were amplified for TRB. These data were likewise used in another study, on T cell repertoires in aging, cancer and after chemotherapy.

Sequenced input: peripheral blood. These receptors came from a human donor in good health.

This clonotype is medium-sized by frequency. The chain employs TRBV6-5 and TRBJ2-1; with no DNA, the TCRdb D assignment of TRBD2 cannot be verified. The CDR3 is made up of 17 amino acids. Germline V gene lookup returns CDR1 MNHEY and CDR2 SVGAGI. The CDR3 sequence: CASRTIRVGGRYNEQFF.

The chain carries TRBV4-2 and TRBJ1-6. This CDR3 spans 14 amino acids. Germline V gene data show CDR1 as LGHNA and CDR2 as YNFKEQ. The CDR3 loop is CASSQDEELSPLHF.

The V gene is TRBV12-3 or TRBV12-4, the J gene TRBJ1-1. The CDR3 sequence is 12 residues long. The chain's CDR3 is CASRLGGIEAFF.

The chain carries TRBV12-3 or TRBV12-4 and TRBJ2-7. The CDR3 has 14 amino acids. This CDR3 is CASSVSGNLHEQYF.

The V call is TRBV6-5, the J call TRBJ2-7; TCRdb gives TRBD2 as the D gene, but with no DNA this cannot be confirmed. The CDR3 spans 13 residues. The germline V gene has CDR1 MNHEY and CDR2 SVGAGI. CDR3 protein: CASSYLPSYEQYF.

CDR3 loop: CASSRVAGAGNEQFF. V usage is TRBV12-3 or TRBV12-4 and J usage is TRBJ2-1; without DNA, the TCRdb call of TRBD2 cannot be checked. The CDR3 sequence is 15 residues long.

CDR3 sequence reads: CASSITLTVGNGYTF. The chain links TRBV13 to TRBJ1-2; TCRdb indicates TRBD1, and absent DNA this call remains unverified. Per germline, CDR1 PRHDT and CDR2 FYEKMQ (reference sequence). CDR3 length: 15 residues.

The J gene is TRBJ1-1, the V gene TRBV5-1; the D gene TCRdb calls, TRBD1, cannot be checked with no DNA. The V gene's germline CDR1 is SGHRS and CDR2 YFSETQ. The CDR3 has 13 residues. The CDR3 loop reads CASSLRGQPEAFF.

The V call is TRBV10-3, the J call TRBJ1-2; TCRdb returns TRBD1, unconfirmable since there is no DNA. Germline values: CDR1 ENHRY, CDR2 SYGVKD. The CDR3 is 17 amino acids. Here the CDR3 reads CAISDATQGRPSYGYTF.

This chain links TRBV29-1 with TRBJ1-5; no DNA is available, so the TRBD1 call from TCRdb remains unchecked. This CDR3 contains 13 residues. The germline V gene encodes CDR1 SQVTM and CDR2 ANQGSEA. This CDR3 is CSVQTGEYQPQHF.